The TCR beta chain under discussion was sequenced for a study of blood T cell repertoires in COVID-19. Study as a whole: Researchers got acute and convalescent COVID-19 samples from the United States, Italy and Spain.

V lost 3 bases and J lost 15; bases outside the gene matches: 12. Germline V gives CDR1 SEHNR, CDR2 FQNEAQ (reference sequence). This CDR3 is built from 15 residues. Self-reported history from a screening survey and questionnaire set each donor's cohort. Data came from immunoSEQ multiplex PCR; TCRdb stores just in-frame clones and leaves some out. The sample holds about 170,000 clones, approximately 87% seen once. V is TRBV7-9 and J is TRBJ1-6; 9 bases align to TRBD1. Sequenced: PBMCs or T cells enriched from blood (not recorded which). This TCR derives from a woman aged 45-65 years who had recovered from COVID-19. The CDR3 DNA reads TGTGCCAGCAGCTTCTCTGGGGACAGGGAATTTTTCCTCCACTTT. Its translation is CASSFSGDREFFLHF.